This T cell receptor beta chain is from a study of blood T cells in healthy people across ages. Study-wide points: Expanded clonotype changes were possibly confounded by unknown donor CMV status. The lack of PBMC sorting stopped any conclusive naive versus antigen-experienced comparison.

Trimming cost V 4 bases and J 7 bases, with 19 bases left between them. The germline CDR1 and CDR2 sequences are LGHDT and YNNKEL (reference sequence). The CDR3 covers 15 residues. Regarding this clonotype: The antigen is undetermined.

Combining a sample-barcoded 5' primer with a J-beta primer mix, a second PCR ran for roughly 6 to 12 cycles. Each CDR3 protein gets one entry after TCRdb re-called the 5' RACE reads with MiXCR. The repertoire holds about 720,000 distinct CDR3 sequences, with 20% to 25% as singletons. This chain joins TRBV3-1 and TRBJ1-2; possibly TRBD1 for D (6 bases). The TCR was taken from a man aged 70 or older in good health. Specimen: blood. CDR3 bases: TGTGCCAGCAGCCCCCCCACAGGGAGGACTTCTGGCTACACCTTC. It yields the protein CASSPPTGRTSGYTF.